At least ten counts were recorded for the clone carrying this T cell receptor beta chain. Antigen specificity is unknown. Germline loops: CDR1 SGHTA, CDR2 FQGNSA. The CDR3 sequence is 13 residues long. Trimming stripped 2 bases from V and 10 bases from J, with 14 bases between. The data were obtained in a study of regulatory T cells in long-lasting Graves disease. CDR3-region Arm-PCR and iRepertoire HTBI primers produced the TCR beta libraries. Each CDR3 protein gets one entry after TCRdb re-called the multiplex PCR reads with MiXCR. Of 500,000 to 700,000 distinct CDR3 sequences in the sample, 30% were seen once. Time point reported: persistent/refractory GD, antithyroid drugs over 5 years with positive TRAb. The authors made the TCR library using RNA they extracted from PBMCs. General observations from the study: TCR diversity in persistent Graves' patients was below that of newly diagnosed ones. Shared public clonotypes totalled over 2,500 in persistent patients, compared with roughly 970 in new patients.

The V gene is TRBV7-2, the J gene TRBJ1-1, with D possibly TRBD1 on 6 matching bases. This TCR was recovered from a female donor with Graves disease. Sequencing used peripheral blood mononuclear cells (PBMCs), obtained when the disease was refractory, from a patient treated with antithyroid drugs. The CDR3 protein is CASSLTGPLGAFF. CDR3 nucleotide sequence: TGTGCCAGCAGCTTAACAGGGCCGCTAGGAGCTTTCTTT.